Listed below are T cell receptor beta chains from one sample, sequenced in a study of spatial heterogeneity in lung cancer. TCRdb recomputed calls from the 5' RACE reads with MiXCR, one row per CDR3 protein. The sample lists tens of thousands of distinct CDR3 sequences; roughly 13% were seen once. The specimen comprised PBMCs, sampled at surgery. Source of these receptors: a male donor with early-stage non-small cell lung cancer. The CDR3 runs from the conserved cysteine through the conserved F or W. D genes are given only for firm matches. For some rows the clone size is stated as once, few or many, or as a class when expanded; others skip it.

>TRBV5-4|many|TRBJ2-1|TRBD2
CASSGGTSTEQFF
TGTGCCAGCAGCGGGGGGACTAGCACTGAGCAGTTCTTC
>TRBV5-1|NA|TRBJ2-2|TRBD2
CASRVTTSGTNTGELFF
TGCGCCAGCAGAGTTACAACTAGCGGGACGAACACCGGGGAGCTGTTTTTT
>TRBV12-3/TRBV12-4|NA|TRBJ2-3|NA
CASSPGGWTDTQYF
TGTGCCAGCAGTCCTGGTGGTTGGACAGATACGCAGTATTTT
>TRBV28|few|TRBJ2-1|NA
CASSRLSYNEQFF
TGTGCCAGCTCCCGGTTGTCCTACAATGAGCAGTTCTTC
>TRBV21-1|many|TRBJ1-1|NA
CASSKVQGNTEAFF
TGTGCCAGCAGCAAAGTGCAGGGCAACACTGAAGCTTTCTTT
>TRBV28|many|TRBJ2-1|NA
CASSLSGTLDNEQFF
TGTGCCAGCAGTTTATCCGGGACCCTAGACAATGAGCAGTTCTTC
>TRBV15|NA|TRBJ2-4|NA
CATSKRQGLADIQYF
TGTGCCACCAGCAAAAGACAGGGACTGGCAGACATTCAGTACTTC
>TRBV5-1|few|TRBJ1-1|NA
CASSLEGSGTEAFF
TGCGCCAGCAGCTTGGAAGGCTCGGGCACTGAAGCTTTCTTT
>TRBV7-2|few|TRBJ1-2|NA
CASSLDAAATGYTF
TGTGCCAGCAGCTTAGATGCGGCAGCGACTGGCTACACCTTC
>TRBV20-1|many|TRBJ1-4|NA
CSASSGDDDNEKLFF
TGCAGTGCTAGTAGCGGGGATGACGATAATGAAAAACTGTTTTTT
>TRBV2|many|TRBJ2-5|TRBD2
CASSEGLASQETQYF
TGTGCCAGCAGTGAAGGACTAGCGTCTCAAGAGACCCAGTACTTC
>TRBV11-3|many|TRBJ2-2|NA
CASSLDPRVDGELFF
TGTGCCAGCAGCTTAGATCCGCGCGTAGACGGGGAGCTGTTTTTT
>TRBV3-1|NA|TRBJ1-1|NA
CASRAVGVERGPEAFF
TGTGCCAGCAGGGCCGTCGGGGTCGAAAGGGGTCCTGAAGCTTTCTTT
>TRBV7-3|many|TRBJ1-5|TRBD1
CASSLGQGQPQHF
TGTGCCAGCAGCTTAGGACAGGGCCAGCCCCAGCATTTT
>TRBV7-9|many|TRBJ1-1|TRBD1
CASSSRDSETEAFF
TGTGCCAGCAGCTCCCGGGACAGTGAAACTGAAGCTTTCTTT
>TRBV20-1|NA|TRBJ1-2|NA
CSASVQGYYGYTF
TGCAGTGCTAGTGTTCAGGGGTACTATGGCTACACCTTC
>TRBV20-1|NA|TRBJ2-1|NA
CSAQSPSYNEQFF
TGCAGTGCCCAGTCACCTTCCTACAATGAGCAGTTCTTC
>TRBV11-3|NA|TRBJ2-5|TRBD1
CASSSGQGQETQYF
TGTGCCAGCAGCAGCGGACAGGGTCAGGAGACCCAGTACTTC
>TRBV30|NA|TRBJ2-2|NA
CAWKRLANTGELFF
TGTGCCTGGAAACGGCTGGCAAACACCGGGGAGCTGTTTTTT
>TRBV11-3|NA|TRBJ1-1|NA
CASSLNPRGTEAFF
TGTGCCAGCAGCTTAAATCCGAGGGGGACTGAAGCTTTCTTT
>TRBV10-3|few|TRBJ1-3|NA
CAISENLLPPSSGNTIYF
TGTGCCATCAGTGAAAACCTTTTACCACCCAGCTCTGGAAACACCATATATTTT
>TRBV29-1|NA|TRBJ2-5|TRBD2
CSGTSGVGETQYF
TGCAGCGGGACTAGCGGGGTTGGGGAGACCCAGTACTTC
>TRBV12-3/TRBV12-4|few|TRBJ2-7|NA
CASSPDTYEQYF
TGTGCCAGCAGTCCGGACACCTACGAGCAGTACTTC
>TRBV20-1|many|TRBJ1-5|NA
CSAIQLGNQPQHF
TGCAGTGCTATACAATTGGGCAATCAGCCCCAGCATTTT
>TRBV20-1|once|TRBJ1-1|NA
CSASKGSGNTEAFF
TGCAGTGCTAGTAAGGGGTCAGGGAACACTGAAGCTTTCTTT
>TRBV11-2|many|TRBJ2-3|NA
CASSLRGGLSTQYF
TGTGCCAGCAGCTTAAGAGGAGGACTGAGTACGCAGTATTTT